This T cell receptor beta chain was identified during a study of blood T cells in healthy people across ages. This CDR3 contains 13 residues. The V and J ends lost 2 bases and 8 bases respectively, with 10 bases between them. From germline, CDR1 is SGHVS and CDR2 FNYEAQ. Sample-barcoded 5' priming and a J-beta primer mix drove a second PCR of 7 to 11 cycles. TCRdb itself ran the 5' RACE reads through MiXCR, one entry per CDR3 protein. The table has 600,000 or so distinct CDR3 sequences, roughly 21% seen once. Sequencing input: blood. The rearrangement joins TRBV7-6 to TRBJ2-1; no clear D. The receptor's source is a man between 65 and 79 years old in good health. The CDR3 is CASSLPPLDEQFF. The CDR3 nucleotides are TGTGCCAGCAGCTTACCCCCGCTGGATGAGCAGTTCTTC.